The 30 T cell receptor beta chains below all came from one sample that was sequenced in a study of blood T cells in healthy people across ages. Using a J-beta primer mix together with a sample-barcoded 5' primer, a second PCR was run for about 6 to 12 cycles. TCRdb passed the 5' RACE reads through MiXCR, listing each CDR3 protein once. The table has roughly 800,000 distinct CDR3 sequences, approximately 25% seen once. This sample was also put to use in a study of T cells of mothers and their children.

The sample comprised blood. These receptors originate from a boy younger than 18 in good health.

The table lists this clonotype with a few counts. The CDR3 coding sequence is TGTGCCAGCAGCCCCCGGGACTTCCTTGGGGCAGATACGCAGTATTTT. It codes for CASSPRDFLGADTQYF. The rearrangement uses TRBV7-2 and TRBJ2-3; D is possibly TRBD2 (6 bases). V gave up 5 bases and J gave up 4 bases, with 19 bases separating them. The CDR3 covers 16 residues. Germline V gives CDR1 SGHTA, CDR2 FQGNSA.

The chain couples TRBV5-6 to TRBJ1-2; D ambiguous. The CDR3 runs to 13 residues. V was cut by 0 bases and J by 3 bases, with 6 bases left in between. Germline V gene lookup returns CDR1 SGHDT and CDR2 YYEEEE. The CDR3 nucleotides read TGTGCCAGCAGCTTGGAGCAGCACTATGGCTACACCTTC. Its translation is CASSLEQHYGYTF.

This rearrangement joins TRBV28 to TRBJ2-3; tentative D call: TRBD2 (6 bases). CDR3 length equals 16 residues. Trimming took 1 base from V and 1 from J, leaving 12 bases between them. The V gene's germline CDR1 is MDHEN and CDR2 SYDVKM. CDR3 in amino acids: CASSLLGGAGTDTQYF. As DNA, the CDR3 is TGTGCCAGCAGTTTATTAGGCGGGGCGGGCACAGATACGCAGTATTTT. The entire variable domain, with the rest obtained from reference TRBV28 and TRBJ2-3, is as follows: DVKVTQSSRYLVKRTGEKVFLECVQDMDHENMFWYRQDPGLGLRLIYFSYDVKMKEKGDIPEGYSVSREKKERFSLILESASTNQTSMYLCASSLLGGAGTDTQYFGPGTRLTVL.

This clonotype was picked up a small number of times. This rearrangement joins TRBV6-5 to TRBJ2-1; D is ambiguous. The V gene's germline CDR1 is MNHEY and CDR2 SVGAGI. This CDR3 is built from 16 residues. The V gene lost 5 bases and the J gene lost 4 bases, with 18 bases spanning the gap. The CDR3 region has the DNA TGTGCCAGCAGTCGCATACTCAAACCCCCTTACAATGAGCAGTTCTTC. Protein product: CASSRILKPPYNEQFF.

This clonotype has ten or more counts. The chain carries TRBV6-6 and TRBJ2-1; 8 nucleotides agree with TRBD2. Trimming took 9 bases from V and 4 from J; bases not matched to a gene: 5. This CDR3 region has 13 residues. Germline assignment: CDR1 MNHNY and CDR2 SVGAGI (reference sequence). The CDR3: CASDGGAYNEQFF. The CDR3 nucleotides are TGTGCCAGTGACGGGGGGGCGTACAATGAGCAGTTCTTC.

This clonotype was seen only a few times. CDR3 protein: CASGTRGKQYF. In DNA, the CDR3 is TGTGCCAGCGGAACCAGGGGGAAGCAGTACTTC. The J gene is TRBJ2-7, the V gene TRBV6-5, with TRBD1 identical over 7 bases. The CDR3 is made up of 11 amino acids. Germline V gene data show CDR1 as MNHEY and CDR2 as SVGAGI. With 8 bases clipped from V and 8 bases from J, the junction kept 6 bases outside the gene matches.

This clonotype was observed a few times. The CDR3 sequence is CSVRSGGEPQHF. DNA of the CDR3: TGCAGCGTTAGAAGTGGTGGAGAGCCCCAGCATTTT. This chain connects TRBV29-1 to TRBJ1-5; D gene ambiguous. Germline V gene sequence: CDR1 SQVTM, CDR2 ANQGSEA. Trimming pared 5 bases from V and 8 bases from J, leaving 13 bases between. This CDR3 spans 12 amino acids.

The CDR3 DNA is TGTGCCAGCAGCGTAGAAGGTTCTAGCGGGAGTTACGATGAGCAGTTCTTC. This translates into CASSVEGSSGSYDEQFF. The V and J genes are TRBV9 and TRBJ2-5; 10 bases match TRBD2. TRBJ2-1 matches the DNA end more closely, so the J call is doubtful. CDR1 is SGDLS, CDR2 YYNGEE, per germline. This CDR3 comprises 17 residues.

This clonotype was detected only a few times. CDR3 protein: CASSNPGQDCNEQFF. CDR3 in DNA: TGTGCCAGCAGCAATCCGGGACAGGACTGCAATGAGCAGTTCTTC. This chain connects TRBV28 to TRBJ2-1; 8 bases match TRBD1. Losses at the gene ends were 6 bases for V and 6 bases for J; bases not matched to a gene: 10. In germline, CDR1 is MDHEN, CDR2 SYDVKM. The CDR3 is 15 residues long.

This chain links TRBV2 with TRBJ2-4; TRBD2 aligns across 12 bases. The CDR3 totals 15 residues. Germline values: CDR1 SNHLY, CDR2 FYNNEI. With 4 bases clipped from V and 9 bases from J, the junction kept 7 bases outside the gene matches. The CDR3 reads CASSGLAGVETIQYF. CDR3 nucleotide sequence: TGTGCCAGCAGTGGACTAGCGGGAGTTGAAACCATTCAGTACTTC.

This clonotype was found once. V is TRBV20-1 and J is TRBJ2-1, with 9 bases aligning to TRBD2. V gave up 6 bases and J gave up 6 bases; unmatched junction bases: 15. This CDR3 spans 16 amino acids. Looked up from germline, CDR1 is DFQATT and CDR2 is SNEGSKA (reference sequence). CDR3: CSAHHRISGSFNEQFF. The CDR3 coding sequence is TGCAGTGCCCACCACCGCATTAGCGGGAGTTTCAATGAGCAGTTCTTC.

The rearrangement joins TRBV7-6 to TRBJ2-1; D gene ambiguous. The J call may be wrong; the DNA end is better matched by TRBJ2-5. CDR3 length equals 14 residues. Germline lookup yields CDR1 SGHVS and CDR2 FNYEAQ. The CDR3 DNA is TGTGCCAGCAGCTTACGTGCGGACCGGGTGACCCAGTACTTC. This gives the protein CASSLRADRVTQYF.

The chain links TRBV12-3 or TRBV12-4 to TRBJ2-1; D gene ambiguous. The J call is in doubt because the DNA end fits TRBJ2-5 better. The CDR3 is made up of 12 amino acids. The CDR3 spells CASSPQITPQYF. The CDR3 DNA is TGTGCCAGCAGCCCCCAGATAACCCCCCAGTACTTC.

This clonotype has at least ten counts. The chain has TRBV27 and TRBJ2-7; 11 nucleotides match TRBD2. Germline CDR1 and CDR2: MNHEY and SMNVEV (reference sequence). This CDR3 has 14 residues. V dropped 6 bases and J dropped 2; count of bases not matched to a gene: 3. CDR3 in amino acids: CASSPGLAAYEQYF. The CDR3 DNA follows: TGTGCCAGCAGCCCGGGACTAGCGGCCTACGAGCAGTACTTC.

In this sample, this clonotype turned up many times. This rearrangement joins TRBV7-3 to TRBJ2-2; no clear D. Per germline, CDR1 SGHTA and CDR2 FQGTGA. Trimming took 5 bases from V and 6 from J, leaving 4 bases between them. The CDR3 runs to 11 residues. The CDR3 loop is CASSEAGELFF. The CDR3 nucleotides read TGTGCCAGCAGCGAGGCCGGGGAGCTGTTTTTT.

This clonotype appeared once. This chain uses TRBV15 with TRBJ2-5; D ambiguous. This CDR3 has 15 residues. V gave up 1 base and J gave up 4 bases, with 13 bases separating them. In germline, CDR1 is LNHNV, CDR2 YYDKDF (reference sequence). CDR3 sequence reads: CATSRVVPALETQYF. The CDR3, as DNA: TGTGCCACCAGCAGAGTCGTCCCTGCGTTAGAGACCCAGTACTTC.

This clonotype was observed a few times. The chain joins TRBV28 to TRBJ1-4; 9 bases line up with TRBD1. The CDR3 has 14 residues. Germline-derived CDR1 and CDR2 are MDHEN and SYDVKM. J lost 8 bases, V lost 2 bases, and 3 bases had no gene match. The CDR3 nucleotides read TGTGCCAGCAGTTTAGGGACAGGGTTCGAAAAACTGTTTTTT. Its protein product is CASSLGTGFEKLFF.

The rearrangement links TRBV29-1 to TRBJ2-5; D remains ambiguous. The CDR3 consists of 11 residues. The germline CDR1 and CDR2 sequences are SQVTM and ANQGSEA. V was trimmed by 2 bases and J by 1 base, leaving 2 bases between them. The CDR3 is CSVETQETQYF. In nucleotides, the CDR3 is TGCAGCGTTGAAACCCAAGAGACCCAGTACTTC.

This rearrangement joins TRBV6-6 to TRBJ1-1; possible D gene TRBD1, 6 bases. Germline-derived CDR1 and CDR2 are MNHNY and SVGAGI (reference sequence). V was shortened by 6 bases and J by 1 base, with 9 bases between the two germline ends. The CDR3 spans 13 residues. The CDR3 DNA sequence: TGTGCCAGCAGGTACAGGGAGAACACTGAAGCTTTCTTT. It encodes CASRYRENTEAFF.

The J gene is TRBJ2-7, the V gene TRBV6-5; tentative D call: TRBD1 (5 bases). CDR1 MNHEY and CDR2 SVGAGI come from the germline V gene. The CDR3 totals 11 residues. Trimming pared 5 bases from V and 6 bases from J, leaving 8 bases between. The CDR3 is CASSAGSEQYF. The CDR3 DNA is TGTGCCAGCAGTGCAGGGTCCGAGCAGTACTTC.

This chain joins TRBV7-8 and TRBJ2-5, with 10 bases identical to TRBD2. The germline V gene encodes CDR1 SGHVS and CDR2 FQNEAQ. V shed 5 bases and J 4 bases; nucleotides not matched to a gene: 16. CDR3 length: 18 amino acids. The CDR3 reads CASSPRRGVAGGSETQYF. Written as DNA, the CDR3 is TGTGCCAGCAGCCCCCGCCGTGGGGTAGCGGGGGGATCAGAGACCCAGTACTTC.

The chain is built from TRBV9 and TRBJ2-3; TRBD2 is a possible D gene (5 bases). The length of the CDR3 is 15 residues. Germline-derived CDR1 and CDR2 are SGDLS and YYNGEE. The CDR3 here is CTTSKTPGFTDTQYF. The CDR3 DNA sequence: TGTACCACCTCAAAGACACCGGGATTCACAGATACGCAGTATTTT. Full variable domain (rest looked up from reference TRBV9 and TRBJ2-3): DSGVTQTPKHLITATGQRVTLRCSPRSGDLSVYWYQQSLDQGLQFLIQYYNGEERAKGNILERFSAQQFPDLHSELNLSSLELGDSALYFCTTSKTPGFTDTQYFGPGTRLTVL.

This chain links TRBV29-1 with TRBJ1-2; D perhaps matches TRBD1 (5 bases). Germline assignment: CDR1 SQVTM and CDR2 ANQGSEA. V was shortened by 4 bases and J by 2 bases, with 14 bases between the two germline ends. The CDR3 sequence is 14 residues long. The CDR3 is CSVVVGDFNYGYTF. DNA for the CDR3: TGCAGCGTTGTTGTGGGGGACTTCAACTATGGCTACACCTTC.

This clonotype was counted a few times. The chain couples TRBV4-2 to TRBJ2-7; 7 nucleotides line up with TRBD2. The germline V gene encodes CDR1 LGHNA and CDR2 YNFKEQ. The CDR3 has 12 residues. V was pared by 1 base and J by 9 bases, with 3 bases of the junction left unmatched. The DNA of the CDR3 is TGTGCCAGCAGCCAAGGCGGGGGAGCGCAGTACTTC. This translates into CASSQGGGAQYF.

The J gene is TRBJ2-5, the V gene TRBV11-1; D remains unclear. Trimming removed 2 bases at V and 1 base at J, with 14 bases between. This CDR3 is 16 amino acids long. The germline CDR1 and CDR2 sequences are SGHAT and FQDESV (reference sequence). CDR3 bases: TGTGCCAGCAGCTTAAATCCTGAAGGAATCCAAGAGACCCAGTACTTC. It yields the protein CASSLNPEGIQETQYF.

This clonotype was observed a few times. The chain recombines TRBV7-2 with TRBJ2-5, with TRBD1 matching 9 bases. The J call may be faulty, since TRBJ2-7 better matches the DNA end. Per the germline V gene, CDR1 is SGHTA and CDR2 is FQGNSA. This CDR3 has 14 residues. The CDR3 DNA is TGTGCCAGCAGCTCGGGACAGGGCTACTACGAGCAGTACTTC. It specifies CASSSGQGYYEQYF.

The chain uses TRBV2 and TRBJ2-5; 7 bases fit TRBD1. The J call may be mistaken, given a closer DNA end match to TRBJ2-7. The CDR3 is 15 amino acids. CDR1 and CDR2 (germline): SNHLY, FYNNEI. The CDR3 DNA reads as TGTGCCAGCATATACGGACAGGCCGTCACCTACGAGCAGTACTTC. The encoded protein is CASIYGQAVTYEQYF.

This clonotype was seen more than once but under ten times. J is TRBJ2-7 and V is TRBV28, with D possibly matching TRBD2 (6 bases). This CDR3 contains 13 residues. The germline gives CDR1 MDHEN, CDR2 SYDVKM. Trimming took 6 bases from V and 4 from J, leaving 13 bases between them. This CDR3 is CASSLIAEYEQYF. The CDR3 DNA is TGTGCCAGCAGCCTAATAGCGGAATACGAGCAGTACTTC.

This clonotype was found a few times. The chain is built from TRBV2 and TRBJ2-2; a weak D match, TRBD2 (5 bases). The CDR3 is 14 residues long. CDR1 SNHLY and CDR2 FYNNEI come from the germline V gene. With 7 bases removed from V and 4 bases from J, the gap between germline ends came to 13 bases. The CDR3 sequence: CASIGGIPTGELFF. In DNA form, the CDR3 reads TGTGCCAGCATTGGAGGAATCCCCACCGGGGAGCTGTTTTTT.

This chain uses TRBV11-3 with TRBJ2-2, with a weak D call TRBD2 (7 bases). Trimming left V 5 bases short and J 5 bases short, with 21 bases between. Germline lookup yields CDR1 SGHNT and CDR2 YENEEA. CDR3 size: 17 residues. The CDR3 reads CASSPRGGRGGTGELFF. CDR3 sequence (DNA): TGTGCCAGCAGCCCCAGGGGCGGGAGAGGTGGAACCGGGGAGCTGTTTTTT.